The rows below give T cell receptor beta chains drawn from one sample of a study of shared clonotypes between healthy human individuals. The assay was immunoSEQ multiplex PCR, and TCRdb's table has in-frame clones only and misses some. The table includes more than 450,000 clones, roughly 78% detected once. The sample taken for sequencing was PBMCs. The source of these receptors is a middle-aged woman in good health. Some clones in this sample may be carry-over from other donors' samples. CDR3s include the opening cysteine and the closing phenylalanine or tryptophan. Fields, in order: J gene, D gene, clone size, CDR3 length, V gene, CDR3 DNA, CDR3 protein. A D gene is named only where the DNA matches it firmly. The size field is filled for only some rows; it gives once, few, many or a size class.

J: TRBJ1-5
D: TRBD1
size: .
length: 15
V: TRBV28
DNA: TGTGCCAGCACCTCAGGACAGGGCCCTGATCAGCCCCAGCATTTT
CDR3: CASTSGQGPDQPQHF

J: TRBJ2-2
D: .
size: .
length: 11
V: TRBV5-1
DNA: TGCGCCAGCAGTGACACCGGGGAGCTGTTTTTT
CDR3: CASSDTGELFF

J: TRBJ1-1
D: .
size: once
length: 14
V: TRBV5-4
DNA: TGTGCCAGCAGCTTAACAGGGTCGAATACTGAAGCTTTCTTT
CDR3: CASSLTGSNTEAFF

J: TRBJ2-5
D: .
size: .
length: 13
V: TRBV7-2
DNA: TGTGCCAGCAGCTTACAAGTCCAAGAGACCCAGTACTTC
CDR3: CASSLQVQETQYF

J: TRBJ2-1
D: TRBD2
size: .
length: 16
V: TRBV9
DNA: TGTGCCAGCAGCCTTTTAGGCGGGACTAGCGGGAATGAGCAGTTCTTC
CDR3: CASSLLGGTSGNEQFF

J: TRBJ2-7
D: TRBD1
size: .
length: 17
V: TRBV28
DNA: TGTGCCAGCAGCTCACCGACCGGGACAGTTTTAACCTACGAGCAGTACTTC
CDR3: CASSSPTGTVLTYEQYF

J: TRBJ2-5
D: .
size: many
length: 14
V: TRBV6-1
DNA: TGTGCCAGCAGTGAACGGGGACTGGGGGGGACCCAGTACTTC
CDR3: CASSERGLGGTQYF

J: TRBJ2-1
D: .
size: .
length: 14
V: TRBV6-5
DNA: TGTGCCAGCAGTGGGACCCGGTGGTACAATGAGCAGTTCTTC
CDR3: CASSGTRWYNEQFF

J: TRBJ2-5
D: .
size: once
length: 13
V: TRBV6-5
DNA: TGTGCCAGCAGTTACTCCACCGGGGAGACCCAGTACTTC
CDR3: CASSYSTGETQYF

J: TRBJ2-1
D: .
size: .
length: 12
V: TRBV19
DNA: TGTGCCAGTAGTTTTCGGCAAAATGAGCAGTTCTTC
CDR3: CASSFRQNEQFF

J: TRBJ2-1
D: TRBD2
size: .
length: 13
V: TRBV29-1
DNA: TGCAGCGTCGGGACTAGTTCCTACAATGAGCAGTTCTTC
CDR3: CSVGTSSYNEQFF

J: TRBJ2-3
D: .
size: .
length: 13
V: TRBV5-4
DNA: TGTGCCAGCAGCTTGGGTGGCACAGATACGCAGTATTTT
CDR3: CASSLGGTDTQYF

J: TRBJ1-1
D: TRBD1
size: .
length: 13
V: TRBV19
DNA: TGTGCCAGTACCGGGACAGGGGGCACTGAAGCTTTCTTT
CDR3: CASTGTGGTEAFF

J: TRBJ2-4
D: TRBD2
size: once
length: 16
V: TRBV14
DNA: TGTGCCAGCAGCCCGGGACTAGCGGGAGCCAAAAACATTCAGTACTTC
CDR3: CASSPGLAGAKNIQYF

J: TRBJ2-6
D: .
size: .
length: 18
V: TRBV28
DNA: TGTGCCAGCAGCCCACAGGGTCCTCTGGGCTCTGGGGCCAACGTCCTGACTTTC
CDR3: CASSPQGPLGSGANVLTF

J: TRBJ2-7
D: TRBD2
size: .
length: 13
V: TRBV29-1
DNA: TGCAGCGTTGGGACTAGCGGGACCTACGAGCAGTACTTC
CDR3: CSVGTSGTYEQYF

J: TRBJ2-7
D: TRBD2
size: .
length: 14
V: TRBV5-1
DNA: TGCGCCAGCAGCTTGGTAGCGGGCTCCTACGAGCAGTACTTC
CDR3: CASSLVAGSYEQYF

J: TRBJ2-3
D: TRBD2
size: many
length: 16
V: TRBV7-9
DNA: TGTGCCAGCAGCCCCCCCGGGACTAGCGGGGCCCCAGCGCAGTATTTT
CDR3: CASSPPGTSGAPAQYF

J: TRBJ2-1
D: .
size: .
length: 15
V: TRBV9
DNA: TGTGCCAGCAGCGTAGTACTAGGAGGCTACAATGAGCAGTTCTTC
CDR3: CASSVVLGGYNEQFF

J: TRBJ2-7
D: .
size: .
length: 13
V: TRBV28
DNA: TGTGCCAGCACGCAGGGGGGCTCCTACGAGCAGTACTTC
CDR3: CASTQGGSYEQYF

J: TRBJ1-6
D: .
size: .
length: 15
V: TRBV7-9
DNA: TGTGCCAGCAGCTTAGGCGGACGGCCAAATTCACCCCTCCACTTT
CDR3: CASSLGGRPNSPLHF

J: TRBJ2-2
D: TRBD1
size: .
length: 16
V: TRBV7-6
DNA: TGTGCCAGCAGCTCAATCCAGGGGGCAGGGACCGGGGAGCTGTTTTTT
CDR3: CASSSIQGAGTGELFF

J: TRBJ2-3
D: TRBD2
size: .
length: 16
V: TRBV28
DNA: TGTGCCAGCAGTTTCGGGACTAGCGGGAGGGCTAATACGCAGTATTTT
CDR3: CASSFGTSGRANTQYF

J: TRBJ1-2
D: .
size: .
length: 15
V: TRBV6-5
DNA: TGTGCCAGCAGTTATTCGACTGAGGGGAACTATGGCTACACCTTC
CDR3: CASSYSTEGNYGYTF

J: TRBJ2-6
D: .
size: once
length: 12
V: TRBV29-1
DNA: TGCAGCGTCCCCGGTGGGGCCAACGTCCTGACTTTC
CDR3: CSVPGGANVLTF

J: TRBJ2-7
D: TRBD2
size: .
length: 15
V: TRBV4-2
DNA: TGTGCCAGCAGCCAAGCGGGACTAGCGGGAGACGAGCAGTACTTC
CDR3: CASSQAGLAGDEQYF

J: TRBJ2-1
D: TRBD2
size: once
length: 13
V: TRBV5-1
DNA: TGCGCCAGCACACTAGCGGGATCTAATGAGCAGTTCTTC
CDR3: CASTLAGSNEQFF

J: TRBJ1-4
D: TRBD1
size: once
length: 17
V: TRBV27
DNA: TGTGCCAGCAGTTTATCCCGAGGGACAGGGGTTAATGAAAAACTGTTTTTT
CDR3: CASSLSRGTGVNEKLFF

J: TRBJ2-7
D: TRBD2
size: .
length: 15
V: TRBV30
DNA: TGTGCCTGGATAGGTTACGTAGCGGGAGTCCACGAGCAGTACTTC
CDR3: CAWIGYVAGVHEQYF

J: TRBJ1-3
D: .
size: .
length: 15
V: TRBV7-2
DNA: TGTGCCAGCAGCTTAGACCGGGGGTCTGGAAACACCATATATTTT
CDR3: CASSLDRGSGNTIYF

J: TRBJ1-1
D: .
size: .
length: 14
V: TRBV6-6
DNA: TGTGCCAGCAGTTACCAGAACATGAACACTGAAGCTTTCTTT
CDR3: CASSYQNMNTEAFF

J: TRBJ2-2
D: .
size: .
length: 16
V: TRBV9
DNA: TGTGCCAGCAGCGTAGGGGCGAGAGCGAACACCGGGGAGCTGTTTTTT
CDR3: CASSVGARANTGELFF

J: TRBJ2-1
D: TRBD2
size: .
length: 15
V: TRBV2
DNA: TGTGCCAGCAGTGGCGGGCTAGCGGGGGAAAATGAGCAGTTCTTC
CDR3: CASSGGLAGENEQFF

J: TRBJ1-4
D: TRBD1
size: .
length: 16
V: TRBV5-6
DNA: TGTGCCAGCAGCTTGAATTTGGGGACAGCGAATGAAAAACTGTTTTTT
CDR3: CASSLNLGTANEKLFF

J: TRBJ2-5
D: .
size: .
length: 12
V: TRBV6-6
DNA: TGTGCCAGCAGTTACTTCAGGGAGACCCAGTACTTC
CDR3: CASSYFRETQYF

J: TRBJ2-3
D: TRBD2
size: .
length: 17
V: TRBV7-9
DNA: TGTGCCAGCAGCCCCGATTTAGCGGGGTCTAGCACAGATACGCAGTATTTT
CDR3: CASSPDLAGSSTDTQYF

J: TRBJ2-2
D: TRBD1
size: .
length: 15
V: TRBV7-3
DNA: TGTGCCAGCAGCCCCGGACAGGGGGGGACCGGGGAGCTGTTTTTT
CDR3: CASSPGQGGTGELFF

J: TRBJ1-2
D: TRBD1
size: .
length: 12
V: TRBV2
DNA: TGTGCCAGCATCAGAGAGGGGGCTGGCTACACCTTC
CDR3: CASIREGAGYTF

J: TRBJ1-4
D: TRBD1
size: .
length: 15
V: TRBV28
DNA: TGTGCCAGCAGTGAAAGGACAGGGGGGGGTGAAAAACTGTTTTTT
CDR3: CASSERTGGGEKLFF

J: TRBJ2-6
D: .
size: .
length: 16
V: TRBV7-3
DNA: TGTGCCAGCAGCTTGCAACCAGTCTCTGGGGCCAACGTCCTGACTTTC
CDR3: CASSLQPVSGANVLTF

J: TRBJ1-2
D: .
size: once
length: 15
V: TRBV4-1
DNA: TGCGCCAGCAGCCAAGGCTATAGGGGGGACTATGGCTACACCTTC
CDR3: CASSQGYRGDYGYTF

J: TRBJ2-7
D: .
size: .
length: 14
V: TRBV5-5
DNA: TGTGCCAGCAGCTTGGCCCGCAGGGGCGTTGAGCAGTACTTC
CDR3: CASSLARRGVEQYF

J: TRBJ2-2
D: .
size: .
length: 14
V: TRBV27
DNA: TGTGCCAGCAGTTCCACTCGACTAGGCGGGGAGCTGTTTTTT
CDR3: CASSSTRLGGELFF

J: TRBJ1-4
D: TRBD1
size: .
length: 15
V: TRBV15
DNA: TGTGCCACCAGCGGACAGGGTAAAGCTAATGAAAAACTGTTTTTT
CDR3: CATSGQGKANEKLFF

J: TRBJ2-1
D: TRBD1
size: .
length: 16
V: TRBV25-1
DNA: TGTGCCAGCAGTGATGACTGGACAGGGCTATACAATGAGCAGTTCTTC
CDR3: CASSDDWTGLYNEQFF

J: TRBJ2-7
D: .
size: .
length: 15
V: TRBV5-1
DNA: TGCGCCAGCAGCTTGAGGGGGGGTACAAACTACGAGCAGTACTTC
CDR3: CASSLRGGTNYEQYF

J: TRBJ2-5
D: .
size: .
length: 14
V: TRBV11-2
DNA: TGTGCCAGCAGCTTGCAAGGCTCAAGACAGACCCAGTACTTC
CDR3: CASSLQGSRQTQYF

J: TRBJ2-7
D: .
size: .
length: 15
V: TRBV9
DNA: TGTGCCAGCAGCGTAACAGGGGACTTATCCTACGAGCAGTACTTC
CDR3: CASSVTGDLSYEQYF

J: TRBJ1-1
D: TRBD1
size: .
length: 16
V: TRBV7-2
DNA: TGTGCCAGCAGCTTCGGGACAGGGTTGTTGAACACTGAAGCTTTCTTT
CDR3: CASSFGTGLLNTEAFF

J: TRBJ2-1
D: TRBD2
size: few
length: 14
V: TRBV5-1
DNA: TGCGCCAGCAGCTCCGGGACTAGCCGCTATGAGCAGTTCTTC
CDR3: CASSSGTSRYEQFF

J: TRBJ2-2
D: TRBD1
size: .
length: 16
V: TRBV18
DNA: TGTGCCAGCTCACCATTTAGGGACAGGATCACCGGGGAGCTGTTTTTT
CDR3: CASSPFRDRITGELFF

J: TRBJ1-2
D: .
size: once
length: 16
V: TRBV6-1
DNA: TGTGCCAGCAGTGAAAAAACCTGGGGAGAGGGCTATGGCTACACCTTC
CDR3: CASSEKTWGEGYGYTF

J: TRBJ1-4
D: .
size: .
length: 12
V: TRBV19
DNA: TGTGCCAGTAGTACCAGCTCTGAAAAACTGTTTTTT
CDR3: CASSTSSEKLFF

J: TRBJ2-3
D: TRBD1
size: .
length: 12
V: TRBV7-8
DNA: TGTGCCAGCAGCTGGGACAGCCTAACGTGGTATTTT
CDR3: CASSWDSLTWYF

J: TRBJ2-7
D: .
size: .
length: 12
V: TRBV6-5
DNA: TGTGCCAGCAGTTACTCCTTGTACGAGCAGTACTTC
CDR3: CASSYSLYEQYF

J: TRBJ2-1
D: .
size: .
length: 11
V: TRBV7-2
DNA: TGTGCCAGCAGTTTGGATAATGAGCAGTTCTTC
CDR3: CASSLDNEQFF

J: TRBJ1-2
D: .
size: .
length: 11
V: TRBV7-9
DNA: TGTGTGGCAGGGTCTAACTATGGCTACACCTTC
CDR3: CVAGSNYGYTF

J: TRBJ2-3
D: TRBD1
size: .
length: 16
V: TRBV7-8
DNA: TGTGCCAGCAGCTTGGACAGGGGGCCCCGAACAGATACGCAGTATTTT
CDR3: CASSLDRGPRTDTQYF

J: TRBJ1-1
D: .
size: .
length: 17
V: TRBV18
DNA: TGTGCCAGCTCACCCTCACCCGCGGGGGGGGAGAACACTGAAGCTTTCTTT
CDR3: CASSPSPAGGENTEAFF